The clone carrying this T cell receptor (beta chain) occurred many times. Time point defined: persistent/refractory GD, antithyroid drugs over 5 years with positive TRAb. Preparation of the TCR library used RNA extracted from PBMCs. The source of the sample is a study of regulatory T cells in long-lasting Graves disease. The V gene end was trimmed by 3 bases and the J gene end by 3 bases; junction bases not matched to a gene: 7. The CDR3 sequence is 15 residues long. Per germline, CDR1 LGHDT and CDR2 YNNKEL (reference sequence). Construction of the TCR beta libraries employed iRepertoire HTBI primers in conjunction with Arm-PCR of CDR3 regions. TCRdb fed the multiplex PCR reads into MiXCR, producing one record per CDR3 protein. The sample lists about 340,000 distinct CDR3 sequences; roughly 21% were seen once.

This TCR was sampled from a female donor with Graves disease. Sequences were derived from peripheral blood mononuclear cells (PBMCs), sampled when the disease was refractory, from a patient treated with antithyroid drugs. The chain is built from TRBV3-1 and TRBJ2-5; 7 bases agree with TRBD1. The CDR3 nucleotides read TGTGCCAGCAGCCACCCCGACAGGGATGAAGAGACCCAGTACTTC. Translated: CASSHPDRDEETQYF.